The 30 T cell receptor beta chains below were found in one sample sequenced in a study of human T cells and chemical hapten exposure. The sample's time point: pre-sensitization, week 0. The treatment here: therapeutic diphenylcyclopropenone sensitization with weekly scalp DPC. TCRdb re-called the RACE reads with MiXCR, one entry per CDR3 protein. Among about 80,000 distinct CDR3 sequences listed, 12% to 15% were seen once. Here the sequenced sample was whole blood, taken in connection with sensitization to the hapten diphenylcyclopropenone (DPC). Receptors originate from a woman aged 45-65 years with alopecia areata. Some clones in this sample may be carry-over from other donors' samples.

This clonotype was seen ten or more times. This chain connects TRBV11-2 to TRBJ2-6; TRBD1 is a possible D gene (5 bases). The CDR3 runs 18 residues. Trimming left V 0 bases short and J 4 bases short, with 16 bases between. The V gene's germline CDR1 is SGHAT and CDR2 FQNNGV. CDR3 amino acids: CASSLDSPWGSGANVLTF. CDR3 bases: TGTGCCAGCAGCTTAGACTCGCCGTGGGGCTCCGGGGCCAACGTCCTGACTTTC.

The chain uses TRBV7-2 and TRBJ1-6, with D unclear. The CDR3 has 13 amino acids. Germline values: CDR1 SGHTA, CDR2 FQGNSA. Trimming pared 8 bases from V and 8 bases from J, leaving 13 bases between. The CDR3 reads CASRERGDSPLHF. CDR3 nucleotides: TGTGCCAGCCGGGAACGTGGGGATTCACCCCTCCACTTT.

This clonotype was seen at least ten times. V usage is TRBV29-1 and J usage is TRBJ2-7, with D perhaps being TRBD1 or TRBD2 (5 bases each). CDR1 is SQVTM and CDR2 is ANQGSEA in the germline V gene. Deletions cut 7 bases from V and 3 bases from J, with 19 bases between. The CDR3 has 14 residues. Here the CDR3 reads CSAWGSGTNYEQYF. The DNA for the CDR3 is TGCAGCGCCTGGGGTTCAGGGACCAACTACGAGCAGTACTTC.

In its sample, this clonotype was seen a few times. The chain recombines TRBV28 with TRBJ2-5; D possibly corresponds to TRBD1 (6 bases). V lost 2 bases and J 4 bases, leaving 14 bases between the germline ends. Germline CDR1 reads MDHEN; CDR2 reads SYDVKM. This CDR3 comprises 15 residues. The CDR3, as DNA: TGTGCCAGCAGTTTAATGGCAGGGGTGGCAGAGACCCAGTACTTC. It codes for CASSLMAGVAETQYF.

The rearrangement links TRBV6-1 to TRBJ2-3; D gene uncertain. This CDR3 contains 14 residues. CDR1 and CDR2 from the germline V gene are MNHNS and SASEGT. V gave up 8 bases and J gave up 2 bases, with 14 bases separating them. The CDR3 nucleotides are TGTGCCAGCTCGATGGAATTCACCACAGATACGCAGTATTTT. It translates to CASSMEFTTDTQYF.

This clonotype was found many times. This chain joins TRBV10-3 and TRBJ1-2; D call uncertain. CDR1 ENHRY and CDR2 SYGVKD come from the germline V gene. The CDR3 is 16 residues long. Trimming shortened V by 5 bases and J by 1 base, and 17 bases separated the two germline ends. This chain's CDR3 is CAISQPGGSRNYGYTF. CDR3 DNA: TGTGCCATCAGTCAACCTGGAGGATCCCGTAACTATGGCTACACCTTC.

This clonotype has a handful of counts. The rearrangement links TRBV28 to TRBJ2-5, with 9 bases that match TRBD1. V trimming: 6 bases; J trimming: 4 bases; junction bases outside the gene matches: 6. Germline V CDR1 and CDR2: MDHEN, SYDVKM. This CDR3 comprises 14 residues. In DNA form, the CDR3 reads TGTGCCAGCAGAAAACAGGACAGGGGAGAGACCCAGTACTTC. Amino acids: CASRKQDRGETQYF.

A few counts support this clonotype. CDR3 sequence (DNA): TGTGCCAGCAGCCTAAACCACCGCGATCAGCCCCAGCATTTT. Translation: CASSLNHRDQPQHF. The chain employs TRBV3-1 and TRBJ1-5; no definite D call. The CDR3 runs to 14 residues. The V gene lost 4 bases and the J gene lost 5 bases, with 12 bases spanning the gap. Germline CDR1 and CDR2: LGHDT and YNNKEL (reference sequence).

This clonotype was seen a handful of times. The J gene is TRBJ2-1, the V gene TRBV5-1; 10 bases align to TRBD2. This CDR3 comprises 15 residues. Trimming cost V 1 base and J 13 bases; bases outside gene matches: 11. Germline V gene sequence: CDR1 SGHRS, CDR2 YFSETQ. The CDR3 DNA sequence: TGCGCCAGCAGCTTGCTGGCTAGCGGGAGTGAGCCCCAGTTCTTC. Its translation is CASSLLASGSEPQFF.

The chain employs TRBV6-2 or TRBV6-3 and TRBJ2-7; no clear D. The CDR3 length is 13 residues. Per the germline V gene, CDR1 is MNHEY and CDR2 is SVGEGT. Trimming took off 6 bases at V and 0 bases at J, with 9 bases between the two ends. The CDR3 nucleotides are TGTGCCAGCAGAAGGATGTCCTCCTACGAGCAGTACTTC. This encodes CASRRMSSYEQYF.

This clonotype was seen a few times. This chain connects TRBV3-2 to TRBJ1-6; the D call in the table, TRBD1, was not verified against the DNA. TRBV3-2 is listed as a pseudogene. The CDR3 has 17 amino acids. The CDR3 nucleotides read TGTGCCAGCAGCCAAGACAGGGGGCGGTTTGGGAATTCACCCCTCCACTTT. Encoded protein: CASSQDRGRFGNSPLHF.

The chain combines TRBV29-1 with TRBJ2-7; D is perhaps TRBD1 (6 bases). From germline, CDR1 is SQVTM and CDR2 ANQGSEA. V lost 5 bases, J lost 4 bases, and 15 bases lay in between. This CDR3 is 13 amino acids long. CDR3 amino acids: CSVSQGWGYEQYF. CDR3 bases: TGCAGCGTTTCTCAGGGGTGGGGATACGAGCAGTACTTC.

This chain connects TRBV5-1 to TRBJ1-1; a possible D gene is TRBD1 (6 bases). CDR1 and CDR2 from the germline V gene are SGHRS and YFSETQ. The germline V and J ends were trimmed by 6 bases and 1 base, with 10 bases remaining between them. This CDR3 is built from 13 residues. CDR3 DNA: TGCGCCAGCACACCGGGACAGAACACTGAAGCTTTCTTT. Residues: CASTPGQNTEAFF.

The chain combines TRBV5-1 with TRBJ1-1, with D uncertain. This CDR3 has 12 residues. Germline values: CDR1 SGHRS, CDR2 YFSETQ. Trimming stripped 8 bases from V and 4 bases from J, with 12 bases between. CDR3 loop: CASSGYTTEAFF. The CDR3 coding sequence is TGCGCCAGTTCCGGGTACACCACTGAAGCTTTCTTT.

This clonotype showed up just a few times. The J gene is TRBJ2-1, the V gene TRBV10-2; D might be TRBD1 (5 bases). Trimming stripped 0 bases from V and 7 bases from J, with 16 bases between. Germline assignment: CDR1 WSHSY and CDR2 SAAADI. CDR3 length: 16 amino acids. This CDR3 reads CASSESLGREYNEQFF. CDR3 bases: TGCGCCAGCAGTGAGTCCCTGGGCAGGGAATATAATGAGCAGTTCTTC.

The CDR3 here is CASTSGSYNSPLHF. The CDR3 coding sequence is TGTGCCAGTACCTCCGGATCCTATAATTCACCCCTCCACTTT. The rearrangement uses TRBV6-5 and TRBJ1-6; the D is unclear. This CDR3 comprises 14 residues. V lost 9 bases and J 1 base, leaving 10 bases between the germline ends. Germline CDR1 and CDR2: MNHEY and SVGAGI.

The sample holds a few counts of this clonotype. The CDR3 loop reads CASSGQGYGYTF. In nucleotides, the CDR3 is TGTGCCAGCTCGGGACAGGGTTATGGCTACACCTTC. The chain recombines TRBV6-6 with TRBJ1-2; TRBD1 matches at 9 bases. The germline gives CDR1 MNHNY, CDR2 SVGAGI (reference sequence). V shed 8 bases and J 5 bases; nucleotides not matched to a gene: 3. This CDR3 has 12 amino acids.

V is TRBV7-9 and J is TRBJ1-1; 7 bases are shared with TRBD1. The V gene's germline CDR1 is SEHNR and CDR2 FQNEAQ (reference sequence). V trimming: 4 bases; J trimming: 4 bases; junction bases outside the gene matches: 9. The CDR3 is 15 amino acids. DNA of the CDR3: TGTGCCAGCAGCTCCGACCTGGCAGGGGGCACTGAAGCTTTCTTT. Its protein product is CASSSDLAGGTEAFF.

This clonotype was observed a few times. The V and J genes are TRBV7-9 and TRBJ2-7; D gene ambiguous. V lost 5 bases and J lost 4, with 6 bases in between. In germline, CDR1 is SEHNR, CDR2 FQNEAQ (reference sequence). This CDR3 contains 11 residues. CDR3 nucleotides: TGTGCCAGCAGCCCGATGTACGAGCAGTACTTC. Amino acid sequence: CASSPMYEQYF.

This clonotype showed up just a few times. The CDR3 DNA reads TGCAGTGCTACCGGACCCGGACTAGCGGGAGCCGGAGATACGCAGTATTTT. This encodes CSATGPGLAGAGDTQYF. The V gene is TRBV20-1, the J gene TRBJ2-3; TRBD2 agrees at 13 bases. The CDR3 is 17 amino acids. The V gene end was trimmed by 4 bases and the J gene end by 5 bases; junction bases not matched to a gene: 12. CDR1 is DFQATT and CDR2 is SNEGSKA in the germline V gene (reference sequence).

The V call is TRBV7-9, the J call TRBJ2-7, with 8 bases aligning to TRBD1. Germline V gene sequence: CDR1 SEHNR, CDR2 FQNEAQ (reference sequence). The CDR3 contains 16 residues. V dropped 4 bases and J dropped 1; count of bases not matched to a gene: 9. The CDR3 loop is CASSSVLRTGSYEQYF. CDR3 coding DNA: TGTGCCAGCAGCTCAGTGCTGAGGACAGGGTCCTACGAGCAGTACTTC.

The table lists this clonotype with a few counts. Written as DNA, the CDR3 is TGCGCCAGCAGCCAAGTCCCAGGAGATAGCAATCAGCCCCAGCATTTT. It specifies CASSQVPGDSNQPQHF. This chain connects TRBV4-1 to TRBJ1-5; D is ambiguous. The germline V and J ends were trimmed by 1 base and 0 bases, with 10 bases remaining between them. The germline V gene encodes CDR1 MGHRA and CDR2 YSYEKL. The length of the CDR3 is 16 residues.

This clonotype was detected only a few times. The gene calls are TRBV19 and TRBJ1-3; no clear D. The CDR3 covers 15 residues. Germline V gene sequence: CDR1 LNHDA, CDR2 SQIVND (reference sequence). V shed 7 bases and J shed 0 bases, with 13 bases lying between them. The CDR3: CASTFTATSGNTIYF. CDR3 DNA: TGTGCCAGTACCTTTACAGCAACCTCTGGAAACACCATATATTTT.

The table lists this clonotype with a few counts. The rearrangement uses TRBV5-1 and TRBJ2-2; 9 bases are shared with TRBD2. Trimming at V came to 6 bases and at J to 4 bases, leaving 10 bases not matched to a gene. The CDR3 sequence is 16 residues long. Germline values: CDR1 SGHRS, CDR2 YFSETQ. The CDR3 DNA follows: TGCGCCAGCATAGCGGTAGCGGGAGAGACCACCGGGGAGCTGTTTTTT. Protein product: CASIAVAGETTGELFF.

The chain combines TRBV28 with TRBJ2-7, with D tentatively TRBD2 (5 bases). In germline, CDR1 is MDHEN, CDR2 SYDVKM. CDR3 length: 14 residues. V was shortened by 10 bases and J by 1 base, with 17 bases between the two germline ends. CDR3 bases: TGTGCCACCATAATGGCTACGGGGTCCTACGAGCAGTACTTC. Its translation: CATIMATGSYEQYF.

The J gene is TRBJ1-1, the V gene TRBV30, with D uncertain. The germline V gene encodes CDR1 GTSNPN and CDR2 SVGIG (reference sequence). The V end lost 2 bases, the J end lost 1 base, and 5 bases lay between the germline ends. The CDR3 loop spans 12 amino acids. The CDR3 region has the DNA TGTGCCTGGAGTAGATCGAACACTGAAGCTTTCTTT. Translation gives CAWSRSNTEAFF.

This clonotype was picked up a small number of times. CDR3 coding DNA: TGTGCCAGCAGCTTGAGTCGCGTAACCGAGCAGTACTTC. This sequence encodes CASSLSRVTEQYF. This chain links TRBV11-3 with TRBJ2-7, with D unclear. V was cut by 3 bases and J by 6 bases, with 12 bases left in between. The CDR3 extends over 13 amino acids. From germline, CDR1 is SGHNT and CDR2 YENEEA. Supplemented by reference TRBV11-3 and TRBJ2-7, the full variable domain reads EAGVVQSPRYKIIEKKQPVAFWCNPISGHNTLYWYLQNLGQGPELLIRYENEEAVDDSQLPKDRFSAERLKGVDSTLKIQPAELGDSAVYLCASSLSRVTEQYFGPGTRLTVT.

The CDR3 nucleotides are TGTGCCAGCTCAGGAGGCTCGGCAAGCACAGATACGCAGTATTTT. It is translated as CASSGGSASTDTQYF. The rearrangement links TRBV18 to TRBJ2-3; D is possibly TRBD2 (5 bases). CDR3 length: 15 residues. Germline V gene lookup returns CDR1 KGHSH and CDR2 LQKENI. The germline V and J ends were trimmed by 5 bases and 0 bases, with 12 bases remaining between them.

This chain's CDR3 is CASSPPGPSYEQYF. For the CDR3, the DNA is TGTGCCAGCTCACCACCGGGGCCCTCCTACGAGCAGTACTTC. The genes are TRBV18 and TRBJ2-7, with a weak D call TRBD1 (5 bases). The CDR3 extends over 14 amino acids. V was pared by 0 bases and J by 0 bases, with 6 bases between. Per germline, CDR1 KGHSH and CDR2 LQKENI.

The V and J genes are TRBV29-1 and TRBJ2-5; 8 nucleotides align to TRBD1. CDR3 length: 11 amino acids. CDR1 and CDR2 from the germline V gene are SQVTM and ANQGSEA. The V and J ends lost 7 bases and 4 bases, in that order; junction bases with no gene match: 2. The CDR3 DNA reads TGCAGCGCTACAGGGGGAGAGACCCAGTACTTC. Encoded protein: CSATGGETQYF.